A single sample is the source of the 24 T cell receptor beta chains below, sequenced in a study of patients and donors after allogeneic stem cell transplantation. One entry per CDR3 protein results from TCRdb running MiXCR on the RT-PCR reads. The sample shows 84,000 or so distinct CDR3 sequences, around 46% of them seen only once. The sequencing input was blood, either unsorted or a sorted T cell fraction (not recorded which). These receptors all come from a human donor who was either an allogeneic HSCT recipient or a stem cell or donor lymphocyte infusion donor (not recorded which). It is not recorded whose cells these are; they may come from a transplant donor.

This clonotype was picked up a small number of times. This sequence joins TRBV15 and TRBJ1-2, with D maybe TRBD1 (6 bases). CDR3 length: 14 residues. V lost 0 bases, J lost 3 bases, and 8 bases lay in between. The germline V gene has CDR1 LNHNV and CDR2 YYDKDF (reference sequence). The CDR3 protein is CATSRDWTDYGYTF. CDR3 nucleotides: TGTGCCACCAGCAGAGATTGGACAGACTATGGCTACACCTTC. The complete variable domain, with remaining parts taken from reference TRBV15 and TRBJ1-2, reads DAMVIQNPRYQVTQFGKPVTLSCSQTLNHNVMYWYQQKSSQAPKLLFHYYDKDFNNEADTPDNFQSRRPNTSFCFLDIRSPGLGDTAMYLCATSRDWTDYGYTFGSGTRLTVV.

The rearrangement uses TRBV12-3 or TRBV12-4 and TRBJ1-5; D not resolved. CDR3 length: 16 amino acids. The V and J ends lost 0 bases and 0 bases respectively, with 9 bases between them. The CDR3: CASSLAQQNSNQPQHF. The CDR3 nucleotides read TGTGCCAGCAGTTTAGCGCAACAAAATAGCAATCAGCCCCAGCATTTT.

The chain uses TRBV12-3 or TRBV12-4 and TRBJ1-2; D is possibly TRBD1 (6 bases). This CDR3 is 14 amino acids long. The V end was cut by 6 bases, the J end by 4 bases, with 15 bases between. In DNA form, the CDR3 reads TGTGCCAGCAGCCCGGACAGATTTCCCTATGGCTACACCTTC. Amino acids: CASSPDRFPYGYTF.

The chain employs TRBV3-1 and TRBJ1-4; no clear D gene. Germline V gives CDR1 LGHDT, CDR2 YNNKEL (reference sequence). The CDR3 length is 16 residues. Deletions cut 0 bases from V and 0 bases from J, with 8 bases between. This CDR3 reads CASSQDRDATNEKLFF. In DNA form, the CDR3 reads TGTGCCAGCAGCCAAGATCGTGATGCAACTAATGAAAAACTGTTTTTT.

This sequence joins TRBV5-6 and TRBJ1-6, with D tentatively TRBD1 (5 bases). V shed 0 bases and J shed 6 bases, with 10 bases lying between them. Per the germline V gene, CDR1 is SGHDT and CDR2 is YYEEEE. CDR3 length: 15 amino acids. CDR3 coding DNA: TGTGCCAGCAGCTTGGAGACAGTTCTTAATTCACCCCTCCACTTT. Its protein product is CASSLETVLNSPLHF.

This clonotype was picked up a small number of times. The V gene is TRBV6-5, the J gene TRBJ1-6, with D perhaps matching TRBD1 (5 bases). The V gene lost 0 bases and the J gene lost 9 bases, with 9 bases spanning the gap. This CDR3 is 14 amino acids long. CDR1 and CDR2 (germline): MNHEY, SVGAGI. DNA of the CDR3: TGTGCCAGCAGTTACTCTAGCGGGGGTTCACCCCTCCACTTT. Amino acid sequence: CASSYSSGGSPLHF.

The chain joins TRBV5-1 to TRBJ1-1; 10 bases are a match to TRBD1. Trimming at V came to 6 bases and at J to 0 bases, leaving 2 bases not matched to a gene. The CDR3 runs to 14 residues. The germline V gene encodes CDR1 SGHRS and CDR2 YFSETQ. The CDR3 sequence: CASMTGGLNTEAFF. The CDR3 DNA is TGCGCCAGCATGACAGGGGGCTTGAACACTGAAGCTTTCTTT.

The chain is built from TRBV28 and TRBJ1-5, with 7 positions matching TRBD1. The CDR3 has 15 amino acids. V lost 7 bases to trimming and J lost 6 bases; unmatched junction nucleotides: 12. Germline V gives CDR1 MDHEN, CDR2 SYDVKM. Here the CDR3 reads CASNRNDRARQPQHF. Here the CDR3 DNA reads TGTGCCAGCAACCGAAATGACAGGGCTCGTCAGCCCCAGCATTTT.

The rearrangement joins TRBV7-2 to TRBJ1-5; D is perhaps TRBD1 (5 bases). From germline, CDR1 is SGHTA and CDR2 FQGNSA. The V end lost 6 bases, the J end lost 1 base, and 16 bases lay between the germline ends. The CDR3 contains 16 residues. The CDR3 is CASRLSSPGSNQPQHF. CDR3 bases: TGTGCCAGCAGACTTTCGAGCCCAGGGAGCAATCAGCCCCAGCATTTT.

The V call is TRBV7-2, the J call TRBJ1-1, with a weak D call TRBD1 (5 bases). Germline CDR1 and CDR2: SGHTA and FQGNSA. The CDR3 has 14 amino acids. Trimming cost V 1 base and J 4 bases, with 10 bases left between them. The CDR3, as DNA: TGTGCCAGCAGCTTAGTTCGCAGGGTCACTGAAGCTTTCTTT. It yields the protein CASSLVRRVTEAFF.

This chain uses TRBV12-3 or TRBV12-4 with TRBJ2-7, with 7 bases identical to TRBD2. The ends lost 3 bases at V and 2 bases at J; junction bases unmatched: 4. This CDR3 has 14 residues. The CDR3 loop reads CASSFRAGAYEQYF. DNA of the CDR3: TGTGCCAGCAGTTTTCGTGCGGGAGCCTACGAGCAGTACTTC.

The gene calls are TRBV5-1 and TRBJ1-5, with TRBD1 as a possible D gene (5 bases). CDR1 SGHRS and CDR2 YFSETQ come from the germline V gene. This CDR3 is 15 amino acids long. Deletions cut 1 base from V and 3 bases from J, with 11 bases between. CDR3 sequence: CASSLSGRDNQPQHF. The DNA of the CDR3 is TGCGCCAGCAGCTTGTCGGGCAGGGACAATCAGCCCCAGCATTTT. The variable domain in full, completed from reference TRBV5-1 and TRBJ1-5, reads KAGVTQTPRYLIKTRGQQVTLSCSPISGHRSVSWYQQTPGQGLQFLFEYFSETQRNKGNFPGRFSGRQFSNSRSEMNVSTLELGDSALYLCASSLSGRDNQPQHFGDGTRLSIL.

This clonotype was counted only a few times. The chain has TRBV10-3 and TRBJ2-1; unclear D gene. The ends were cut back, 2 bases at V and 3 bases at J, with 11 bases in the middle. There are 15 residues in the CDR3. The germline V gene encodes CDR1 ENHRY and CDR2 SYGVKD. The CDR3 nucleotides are TGTGCCATCAGTGAGGAAGGGATCAACTACAATGAGCAGTTCTTC. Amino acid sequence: CAISEEGINYNEQFF.

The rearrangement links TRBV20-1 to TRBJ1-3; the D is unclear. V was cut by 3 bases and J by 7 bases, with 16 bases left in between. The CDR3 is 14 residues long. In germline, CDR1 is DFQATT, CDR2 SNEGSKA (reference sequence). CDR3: CSARFPRQANTIYF. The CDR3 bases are TGCAGTGCTAGGTTCCCCCGCCAAGCGAACACCATATATTTT.

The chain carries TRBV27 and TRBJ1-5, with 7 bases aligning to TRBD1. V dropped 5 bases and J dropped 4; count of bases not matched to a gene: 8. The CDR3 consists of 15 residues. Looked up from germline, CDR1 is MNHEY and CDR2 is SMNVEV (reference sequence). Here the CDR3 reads CASSLSRQGNQPQHF. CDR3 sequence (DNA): TGTGCCAGCAGTCTTTCTCGACAGGGAAATCAGCCCCAGCATTTT.

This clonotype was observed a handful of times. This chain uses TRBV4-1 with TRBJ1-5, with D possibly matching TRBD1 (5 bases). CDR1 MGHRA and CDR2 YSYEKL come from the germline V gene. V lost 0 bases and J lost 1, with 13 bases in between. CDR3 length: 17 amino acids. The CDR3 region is CASSQDSWGGSNQPQHF. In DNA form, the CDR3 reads TGCGCCAGCAGCCAAGATTCGTGGGGGGGAAGCAATCAGCCCCAGCATTTT.

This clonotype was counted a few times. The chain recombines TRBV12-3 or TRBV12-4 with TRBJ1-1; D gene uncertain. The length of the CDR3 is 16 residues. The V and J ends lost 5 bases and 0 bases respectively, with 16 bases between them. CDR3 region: CASSPQYPKLNTEAFF. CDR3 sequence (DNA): TGTGCCAGCAGTCCACAGTATCCAAAGCTGAACACTGAAGCTTTCTTT.

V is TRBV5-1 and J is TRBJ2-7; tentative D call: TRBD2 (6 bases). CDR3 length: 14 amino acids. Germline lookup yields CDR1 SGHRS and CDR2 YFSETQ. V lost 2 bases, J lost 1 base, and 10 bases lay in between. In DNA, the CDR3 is TGCGCCAGCAGCTTTCCTGGGGGGTCCTACGAGCAGTACTTC. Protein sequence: CASSFPGGSYEQYF.

The CDR3 nucleotides are TGTGCCAGCAGTGCATACAGAAGGACTGGAAACACCATATATTTT. This translates into CASSAYRRTGNTIYF. The chain recombines TRBV28 with TRBJ1-3, with D unresolved. Trimming left V 5 bases short and J 2 bases short, with 13 bases between. Per germline, CDR1 MDHEN and CDR2 SYDVKM. The CDR3 extends over 15 amino acids.

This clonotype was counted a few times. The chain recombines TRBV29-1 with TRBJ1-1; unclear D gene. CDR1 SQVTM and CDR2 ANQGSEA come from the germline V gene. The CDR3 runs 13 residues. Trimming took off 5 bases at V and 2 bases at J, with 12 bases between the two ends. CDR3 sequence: CSVSWAKNTEAFF. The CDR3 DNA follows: TGCAGCGTTTCGTGGGCTAAAAACACTGAAGCTTTCTTT.

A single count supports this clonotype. The CDR3, as DNA: TGTGCCAGCAGTTACTTCGCGGAGAACACTGAAGCTTTCTTT. Encoded protein: CASSYFAENTEAFF. V gene TRBV6-5 combines with J gene TRBJ1-1; the D is unclear. V was trimmed by 1 base and J by 1 base, leaving 7 bases between them. Germline V lookup: CDR1 MNHEY, CDR2 SVGAGI. The CDR3 length is 14 residues.

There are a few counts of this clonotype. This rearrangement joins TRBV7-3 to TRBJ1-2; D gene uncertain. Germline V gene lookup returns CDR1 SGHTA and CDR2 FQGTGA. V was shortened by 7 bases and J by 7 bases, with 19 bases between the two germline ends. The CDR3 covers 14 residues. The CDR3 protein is CASNPVGGEPGYTF. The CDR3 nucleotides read TGTGCCAGCAATCCCGTCGGTGGGGAACCTGGCTACACCTTC.

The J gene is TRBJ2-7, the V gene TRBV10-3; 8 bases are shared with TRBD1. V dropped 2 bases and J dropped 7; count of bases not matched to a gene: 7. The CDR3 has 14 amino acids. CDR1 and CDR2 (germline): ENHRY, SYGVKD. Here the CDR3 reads CAISEPDREREQYF. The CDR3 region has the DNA TGTGCCATCAGTGAGCCGGACAGGGAGCGAGAGCAGTACTTC.

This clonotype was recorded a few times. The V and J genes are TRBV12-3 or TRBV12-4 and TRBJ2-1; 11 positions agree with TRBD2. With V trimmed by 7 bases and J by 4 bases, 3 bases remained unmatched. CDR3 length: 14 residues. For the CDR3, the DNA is TGTGCCAGCACCCGGACTAGCGGGTACAATGAGCAGTTCTTC. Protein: CASTRTSGYNEQFF.